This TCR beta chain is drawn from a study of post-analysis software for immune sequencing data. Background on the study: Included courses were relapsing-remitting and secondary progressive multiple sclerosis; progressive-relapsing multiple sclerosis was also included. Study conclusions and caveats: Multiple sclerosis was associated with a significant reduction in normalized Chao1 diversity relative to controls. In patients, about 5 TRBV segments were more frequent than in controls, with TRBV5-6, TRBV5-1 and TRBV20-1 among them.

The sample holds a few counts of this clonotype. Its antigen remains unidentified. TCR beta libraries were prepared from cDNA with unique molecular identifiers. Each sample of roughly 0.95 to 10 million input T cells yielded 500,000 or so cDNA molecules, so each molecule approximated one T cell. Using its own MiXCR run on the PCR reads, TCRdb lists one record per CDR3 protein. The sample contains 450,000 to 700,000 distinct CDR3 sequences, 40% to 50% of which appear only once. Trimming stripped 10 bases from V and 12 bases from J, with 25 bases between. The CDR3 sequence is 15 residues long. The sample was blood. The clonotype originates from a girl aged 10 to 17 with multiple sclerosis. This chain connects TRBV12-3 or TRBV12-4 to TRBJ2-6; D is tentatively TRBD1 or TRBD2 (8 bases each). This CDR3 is CATSLNRGGLGVLTF. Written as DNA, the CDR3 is TGTGCCACCAGCCTGAACAGGGGGGGACTAGGCGTCCTGACTTTC.